A selection of T cell receptor beta chains follows, all from one sample in a study of blood T cell repertoires in COVID-19. The data were produced by immunoSEQ multiplex PCR, yet TCRdb's version contains in-frame clones alone and is incomplete. The table has roughly 200,000 clones, roughly 86% seen once. Specimen: peripheral blood. These receptors originate from a woman aged 45-60 years with COVID-19, enrolled during active disease. Both conserved end residues are part of each CDR3. D genes are given only for firm matches. Clone sizes are given selectively: once, few, many, or a class where the clone is expanded.

V	D	J	size	CDR3	DNA
TRBV21-1	NA	TRBJ2-2	NA	CASSPLHRGTGELFF	TGTGCCAGCAGTCCCCTTCATCGGGGGACCGGGGAGCTGTTTTTT
TRBV4-3	TRBD2	TRBJ2-3	NA	CASSRTSGGTDTQYF	TGCGCCAGCAGCCGGACTAGCGGCGGCACAGATACGCAGTATTTT
TRBV6-2/TRBV6-3	NA	TRBJ2-1	NA	CASSYHREGEQFF	TGTGCCAGCAGTTACCACAGGGAGGGTGAGCAGTTCTTC
TRBV24-1	NA	TRBJ2-3	NA	CATGGGGRTDTQYF	TGTGCCACCGGAGGGGGGGGCCGCACAGATACGCAGTATTTT
TRBV4-1	NA	TRBJ2-7	NA	CASSQAGGAPYEQYF	TGCGCCAGCAGCCAAGCGGGCGGGGCACCCTACGAGCAGTACTTC
TRBV30	NA	TRBJ1-2	NA	CAWSFQAGDGYTF	TGTGCCTGGAGTTTCCAGGCGGGAGATGGCTACACCTTC
TRBV3-1/TRBV3-2	NA	TRBJ1-5	few	CASSQDVVRGRPQHF	TGTGCCAGCAGCCAAGATGTGGTCCGGGGGAGGCCCCAGCATTTT
TRBV5-6	NA	TRBJ1-2	NA	CASSLIPTGGYTF	TGTGCCAGCAGCTTGATACCTACAGGGGGCTACACCTTC
TRBV6-5	TRBD1	TRBJ1-5	NA	CASSKGQGHQPQHF	TGTGCCAGCAGTAAGGGACAGGGACACCAGCCCCAGCATTTT
TRBV7-7	NA	TRBJ2-5	NA	CASSPVGGAQETQYF	TGTGCCAGCAGCCCCGTAGGAGGGGCCCAAGAGACCCAGTACTTC
TRBV4-1	TRBD1	TRBJ1-2	once	CASSAPGTGGYGYTF	TGCGCCAGCAGCGCCCCAGGGACAGGGGGCTATGGCTACACCTTC
TRBV13	NA	TRBJ2-3	NA	CASSLGTSDTQYF	TGTGCCAGCAGCTTAGGCACATCAGATACGCAGTATTTT
TRBV5-4	TRBD1	TRBJ1-1	few	CASSTSRQGVRVNTEAFF	TGTGCCAGCAGCACTAGCCGACAGGGGGTTAGAGTTAACACTGAAGCTTTCTTT
TRBV24-1	NA	TRBJ1-5	once	CATSVTGNQPQHF	TGTGCCACCAGTGTAACGGGGAACCAGCCCCAGCATTTT
TRBV12-3/TRBV12-4	NA	TRBJ2-2	NA	CASRGLTGELFF	TGTGCCAGCCGGGGACTTACCGGGGAGCTGTTTTTT
TRBV5-5	TRBD2	TRBJ2-3	NA	CASSLEGRERTDTQYF	TGTGCCAGCAGCTTGGAGGGGAGGGAGAGGACAGATACGCAGTATTTT
TRBV28	TRBD1	TRBJ1-2	NA	CASSSLRTGVYGYTF	TGTGCCAGCAGTTCCCTTAGGACAGGAGTCTATGGCTACACCTTC
TRBV6-6	TRBD2	TRBJ2-1	NA	CASSLGGYDSYNEQFF	TGTGCCAGCAGTTTGGGGGGGTATGACTCCTACAATGAGCAGTTCTTC
TRBV3-1/TRBV3-2	TRBD2	TRBJ2-5	NA	CASSHPRVAGGFRSQETQYF	TGTGCCAGCAGCCACCCAAGGGTAGCGGGGGGCTTTCGGTCCCAAGAGACCCAGTACTTC
TRBV19	NA	TRBJ1-5	NA	CASSTQYSNQPQHF	TGTGCCAGTAGTACACAGTATAGCAATCAGCCCCAGCATTTT
TRBV6-2/TRBV6-3	NA	TRBJ1-4	NA	CASSYTPDRTATNEKLFF	TGTGCCAGCAGTTACACCCCCGATCGGACTGCAACTAATGAAAAACTGTTTTTT
TRBV6-5	TRBD1	TRBJ2-7	NA	CASSSTGARGGEQYF	TGTGCCAGCAGTTCGACAGGGGCGCGAGGAGGGGAGCAGTACTTC
TRBV15	NA	TRBJ1-3	NA	CATSSPQSSGNTIYF	TGTGCCACCAGCAGCCCCCAGTCTTCTGGAAACACCATATATTTT
TRBV5-8	NA	TRBJ2-7	NA	CASSLGVTASYEQYF	TGTGCCAGCAGCTTGGGCGTCACAGCCTCCTACGAGCAGTACTTC
TRBV24-1	TRBD2	TRBJ2-1	NA	CATSDLGRGARDEQFF	TGTGCCACCAGTGATTTAGGGCGGGGGGCCAGGGATGAGCAGTTCTTC
TRBV5-4	NA	TRBJ2-1	NA	CASSLNTYNEQFF	TGTGCCAGCAGCTTAAATACCTACAATGAGCAGTTCTTC
TRBV12-5	NA	TRBJ1-1	NA	CASALTGKGTEAFF	TGTGCTAGTGCCCTCACAGGGAAAGGAACTGAAGCTTTCTTT
TRBV7-8	NA	TRBJ1-1	NA	CASSLGAHTEAFF	TGTGCCAGCAGCTTAGGGGCGCACACTGAAGCTTTCTTT
TRBV2	NA	TRBJ1-1	NA	CASSEVWASGEAFF	TGTGCCAGCAGTGAAGTTTGGGCCTCCGGCGAAGCTTTCTTT
TRBV5-1	TRBD1	TRBJ1-1	NA	CASSLSGGQGGEAFF	TGCGCCAGCAGCTTGTCTGGAGGACAGGGGGGTGAAGCTTTCTTT
TRBV7-8	NA	TRBJ2-6	few	CASSLVAELLSRSGANVLTF	TGTGCCAGCAGCTTAGTGGCGGAGTTATTGAGTCGCTCTGGGGCCAACGTCCTGACTTTC
TRBV18	NA	TRBJ1-5	NA	CASSGAGGNQPQHF	TGTGCCAGCTCAGGGGCAGGGGGCAATCAGCCCCAGCATTTT
TRBV2	NA	TRBJ1-3	NA	CASSLTGAGNTIYF	TGTGCCAGCAGTTTGACAGGAGCTGGAAACACCATATATTTT
TRBV24-1	NA	TRBJ1-1	NA	CATSPYSGVTEAFF	TGTGCCACCAGTCCTTATAGTGGAGTCACTGAAGCTTTCTTT
TRBV24-1	NA	TRBJ1-1	NA	CATRERGEAFF	TGTGCCACCCGAGAAAGGGGTGAAGCTTTCTTT
TRBV27	TRBD1	TRBJ1-1	NA	CASSLRQGIVNTEAFF	TGTGCCAGCAGTCTCCGACAGGGGATTGTGAACACTGAAGCTTTCTTT
TRBV19	NA	TRBJ2-3	NA	CASSIFLEYTGIFSTDTQYF	TGTGCCAGTAGTATATTCCTCGAGTACACGGGGATTTTTAGCACAGATACGCAGTATTTT
TRBV19	TRBD2	TRBJ2-3	NA	CASSRTSGGSDTQYF	TGTGCCAGTAGTCGGACTAGCGGGGGATCAGATACGCAGTATTTT
TRBV28	TRBD1	TRBJ2-5	NA	CASRTGGRETQYF	TGTGCCAGCAGAACAGGGGGCCGGGAGACCCAGTACTTC
TRBV11-2	TRBD1	TRBJ1-5	once	CASSPTGGPQHF	TGTGCCAGCAGCCCAACAGGGGGCCCCCAGCATTTT
TRBV11-2	NA	TRBJ2-2	NA	CASRSAQEYTGELFF	TGTGCCAGCCGCTCTGCACAGGAGTACACCGGGGAGCTGTTTTTT
TRBV3-1/TRBV3-2	NA	TRBJ2-7	NA	CASSQGEGGYEQYF	TGTGCCAGCAGCCAAGGGGAAGGGGGCTACGAGCAGTACTTC
TRBV28	NA	TRBJ1-2	once	CASSLSQGFKNGYTF	TGTGCCAGCAGTTTATCCCAGGGGTTTAAGAATGGCTACACCTTC
TRBV21-1	NA	TRBJ2-1	NA	CASSLGLFAGSYNEQFF	TGTGCCAGCAGCCTCGGACTATTCGCGGGGTCCTACAATGAGCAGTTCTTC
TRBV6-5	TRBD1	TRBJ1-6	NA	CASSRDRGNSPLHF	TGTGCCAGCAGCCGGGACAGGGGTAATTCACCCCTCCACTTT
TRBV19	TRBD2	TRBJ2-7	NA	CATTPGLAGGRRHEQYF	TGTGCCACCACCCCCGGACTAGCGGGGGGGCGACGCCACGAGCAGTACTTC
TRBV15	NA	TRBJ2-5	NA	CATSLGGRETQYF	TGTGCCACCAGCTTGGGGGGTAGGGAGACCCAGTACTTC
TRBV27	TRBD1	TRBJ2-1	NA	CASRHEGAFYNEQFF	TGTGCGAGCAGGCATGAGGGGGCCTTCTACAATGAGCAGTTCTTC
TRBV4-1	TRBD1	TRBJ2-1	NA	CASSHPSAGTGANEQFF	TGCGCCAGCAGCCACCCCTCGGCAGGGACAGGGGCCAATGAGCAGTTCTTC
TRBV7-9	TRBD1	TRBJ1-4	few	CASSFGQGGEKLFF	TGTGCCAGCAGCTTCGGACAGGGAGGGGAAAAACTGTTTTTT
TRBV27	TRBD1	TRBJ2-7	NA	CASSALGTGGFYEQYF	TGTGCCAGCAGCGCCCTAGGGACAGGGGGCTTCTACGAGCAGTACTTC
TRBV5-1	TRBD1	TRBJ2-5	few	CASSLNRDRHYF	TGCGCCAGCAGCTTGAACCGGGACAGACATTACTTC
TRBV11-3	TRBD1	TRBJ2-7	NA	CASRPGQGSYEQYF	TGTGCCAGCAGACCGGGACAGGGATCCTACGAGCAGTACTTC
TRBV9	TRBD1	TRBJ1-2	once	CASSLYTQPGQGARGYTF	TGTGCCAGCAGCCTCTACACACAACCGGGACAGGGGGCGCGAGGCTACACCTTC
TRBV2	TRBD1	TRBJ1-2	NA	CASIRDRREGYTF	TGTGCCAGCATCAGGGACAGGAGAGAAGGCTACACCTTC
TRBV19	TRBD1	TRBJ2-3	NA	CASTTDRATDTQYF	TGTGCCAGTACCACCGACAGGGCGACAGATACGCAGTATTTT
TRBV20-1	NA	TRBJ1-5	NA	CSASGIVSGGNQPQHF	TGCAGTGCTAGTGGGATCGTGTCAGGGGGCAATCAGCCCCAGCATTTT
TRBV12-3/TRBV12-4	NA	TRBJ1-2	once	CASSIDLRGGYTF	TGTGCCAGCAGCATTGACCTAAGGGGCGGCTACACCTTC
TRBV6-5	NA	TRBJ2-3	NA	CASRKRTGTDTQYF	TGTGCCAGCAGGAAACGGACAGGCACAGATACGCAGTATTTT
TRBV14	TRBD2	TRBJ2-2	NA	CASSPGGTGELFF	TGTGCCAGCAGCCCGGGGGGGACCGGGGAGCTGTTTTTT